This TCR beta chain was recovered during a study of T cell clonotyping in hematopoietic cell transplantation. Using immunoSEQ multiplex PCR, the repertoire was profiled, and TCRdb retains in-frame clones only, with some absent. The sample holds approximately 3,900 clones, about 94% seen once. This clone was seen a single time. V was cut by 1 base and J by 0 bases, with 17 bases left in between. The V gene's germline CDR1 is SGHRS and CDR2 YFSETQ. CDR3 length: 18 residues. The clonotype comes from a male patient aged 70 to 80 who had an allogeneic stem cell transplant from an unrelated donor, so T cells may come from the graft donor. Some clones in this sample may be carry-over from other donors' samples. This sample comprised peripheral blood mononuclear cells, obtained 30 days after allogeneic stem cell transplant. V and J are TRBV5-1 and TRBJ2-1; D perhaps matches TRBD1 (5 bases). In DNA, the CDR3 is TGCGCCAGCAGCTTGCCGCGGAGCGAGACAGACTCCTACAATGAGCAGTTCTTC. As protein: CASSLPRSETDSYNEQFF.